These T cell receptor beta chains were read from a single sample in a study of spatial heterogeneity in lung cancer. TCRdb reanalysed the 5' RACE reads using MiXCR and keeps one entry per CDR3 protein. The data contain some 78,000 distinct CDR3 sequences, under 8.5% of them seen just once; the ten biggest clones take up about 7%. The sequencing here drew on PBMCs, taken at surgery. The source is a male donor with early-stage non-small cell lung cancer. CDR3s include the opening cysteine and the closing phenylalanine or tryptophan. The D gene is left open where the match is weak. Rows may omit the clone size; those that give it use once, few, many or a size class.

J gene,V gene,clone size,D gene,CDR3 protein,CDR3 DNA
TRBJ2-3,TRBV24-1,.,TRBD2,CATSDPRLAGDTQYF,TGTGCCACCAGTGACCCGAGACTAGCCGGGGATACGCAGTATTTT
TRBJ2-1,TRBV12-3/TRBV12-4,few,.,CASSPGPRGAYNEQFF,TGTGCCAGCAGTCCCGGACCAAGGGGGGCCTACAATGAGCAGTTCTTC
TRBJ2-3,TRBV24-1,.,TRBD2,CATSDYVGGTDTQYF,TGTGCCACCAGTGATTACGTGGGAGGGACGGATACGCAGTATTTT
TRBJ1-2,TRBV5-1,many,TRBD1,CASSHGQGAIGYTF,TGCGCCAGCAGCCACGGACAGGGGGCGATTGGCTACACCTTC